Reported below is one T cell receptor beta chain. This sample was included in a study of OX40 agonist ivuxolimab in advanced cancers. Study in general: Patients were treated with intravenous ivuxolimab, dosed at 0.01 to 10 mg/kg and infused every 2 weeks. Subjects had a mean age of around 60 years, with a range of roughly 20 to 79; less than 90% were male.

CDR3 size: 15 residues. Looked up from germline, CDR1 is ENHRY and CDR2 is SYGVKD. V lost 7 bases to trimming and J lost 0 bases, with 12 bases between them. Clones were read by immunoSEQ multiplex PCR, and TCRdb kept only the in-frame ones, dropping some. The sample comprises about 76,000 clones, 85% of which are singletons, and approximately 0.65% rests with the top ten. This clonotype was obtained from an adult with an advanced solid tumor such as melanoma, head and neck, liver or kidney cancer. The sequencing used CD4+ or CD8+ T cells sorted from blood, collected in a trial of the OX40 agonist ivuxolimab. The rearrangement links TRBV10-3 to TRBJ1-4; maybe TRBD1 (5 bases). The CDR3 sequence: CAIKASTATNEKLFF. Here the CDR3 DNA reads TGTGCCATCAAAGCTTCGACAGCAACTAATGAAAAACTGTTTTTT.